The entry below gives a single T cell receptor (beta chain) sequence along with its context. It lacks a known antigen. Base qualities are missing; no much larger clone stands one base away. The library was prepared using the immunoSEQ multiplex PCR assay. The clones in this table, taken by TCRdb from immuneACCESS, are in-frame only. Not every clone is retained; where verified, under half of the shortfall comes from an unresolved V gene, and the cause of the rest is unknown. This sample has tens of thousands of clones in its table, and roughly nine tenths of those were observed once. Of the sample, 1.2% is held by the ten largest clones. This sample stems from a study of T cell changes during pregnancy in multiple sclerosis (dated by TCRdb to between 2018 and 2021). With regard to the full study: Changes in the T cell repertoire over the course of pregnancy were examined in this study in women with multiple sclerosis.

At the junction V is shortened by 5 bases and J by 6 bases, with 12 bases in between. Inclusive of the bounding cysteine and phenylalanine, the CDR3 is 13 residues long. Only the CDR3 region is kept as DNA, spanning 39 bases read in frame from base 1. The germline V gene sets CDR1 to SGHAT and CDR2 to FQNNGV. The material was peripheral blood, obtained in the third trimester of pregnancy. The sequence derives from a female donor with multiple sclerosis, enrolled in a pregnancy study. This chain is built from TRBV11-2 and TRBJ2-3, with no reliable assignment of the D segment. The bases read TGTGCCAGCAGCCCCTTGGGCCCGGATACGCAGTATTTT. It translates to CASSPLGPDTQYF.